This T cell receptor (beta chain) was found in a study of neoadjuvant nivolumab and ipilimumab in lung cancer. Across the whole study: Nivolumab 3 mg/kg was given days 1, 15 and 29, plus ipilimumab 1 mg/kg day 1 in combination. The study's findings and limits: Only two of four nivolumab-treated tumors gained richness and clonality by surgery. TCR richness and clonality were higher in tumors than adjacent uninvolved lung. Only a single major-pathologic-response sample was available for clonality analysis.

The CDR3 covers 13 residues. CDR1 is ENHRY and CDR2 is SYGVKD in the germline V gene. Trimming shortened V by 2 bases and J by 8 bases, and 12 bases separated the two germline ends. Notes on this clone: Its antigen is undetermined.

Some clones are missing from TCRdb's copy, which holds only in-frame ones; the method was immunoSEQ multiplex PCR. The data contain 40,000 to 60,000 clones, about 89% of them singletons. The TCR was taken from an adult with non-small cell lung cancer. Some clones in this sample may be carry-over from other donors' samples. The J gene is TRBJ1-2, the V gene TRBV10-3, with a weak D call TRBD1 (6 bases). Sequenced material: blood, taken before neoadjuvant nivolumab, alone or with ipilimumab. The CDR3 reads CAISEGVGGGYTF. The CDR3 DNA reads as TGTGCCATCAGTGAGGGAGTAGGGGGGGGCTACACCTTC.